The TCR beta chain described here comes from a study of OX40 agonist ivuxolimab in advanced cancers. For the wider study: Ivuxolimab was an agonistic, fully human IgG2 monoclonal antibody directed against OX40 (CD134), a costimulatory receptor. Peripheral TCRbeta sequencing was intended to test whether TCR sequence diversity was altered and clonal T-cell expansion was caused by ivuxolimab. Patients were allowed to have had prior anti-PD-1, anti-PD-L1 or anti-CTLA-4 therapy, and more than 35% of the dose-escalation patients had been treated with checkpoint inhibitors. The paper describes the monotherapy dose-escalation part (N = 52 patients) of the phase I trial of ivuxolimab. Three dose-escalation patients achieved partial responses, one with hepatocellular carcinoma and two with cutaneous melanoma. In the dose-escalation cohort, approximately 80% of patients were male, and the mean age was 60 years with a range of about 20 to 80. Of the approximately 54 patients in dose escalation, 19 had hepatocellular carcinoma, about 15 had melanoma, 9 had renal cell carcinoma and 9 had head and neck cancer. Intravenous ivuxolimab was administered to patients every 2 weeks at six dose levels: 0.01, 0.1, 0.3, 1.5, 3 and 10 mg/kg.

The V and J ends are trimmed by 8 bases and 3 bases, leaving 22 bases between them. The germline V gene encodes CDR1 MRHNA and CDR2 SNTAGT. Its CDR3 holds 16 amino acids, cysteine through phenylalanine. Kept here is only the CDR3 DNA, which spans 48 bases and is read in frame from base 1. Genomic DNA was isolated from the sorted cells so that the TCRbeta CDR3 region could be sequenced. The immunoSEQ Assay was used for sequencing of TCRbeta CDR3 regions. Here the immuneACCESS table is served through TCRdb, limited to in-frame sequences with V and J called. Missing clones are a known gap in these copies; in checked studies unresolved V genes cover under half, and the rest lacks a known reason. This sample gives 35,000 to 55,000 clones in total; about 94% of them show up just once. About 11% of the sample lies in the top ten. With respect to this clone: This clone's antigen is unknown. The record has no base qualities; no much larger clone is one base away.

Patients with a history of autoimmune disease or receiving systemic immunosuppression were excluded from the trial. Peripheral blood for TCR sequencing was collected from all dose cohorts at baseline, on cycle 4 day 1, and on cycle 7 day 1. Samples were obtained from an open-label, multicenter, first-in-human phase I dose-escalation trial of ivuxolimab. Adults with locally advanced or metastatic melanoma, renal cell, hepatocellular, or head and neck squamous cell carcinoma were enrolled in the trial. Before TCR sequencing, CD4+ T cells and CD8+ T cells from peripheral blood were sorted into separate populations. Paper-wide results and their limitations: Clonal expansion of both CD4+ and CD8+ blood T cells was observed from baseline to week 6 at doses 0.1 to 3.0 mg/kg. The antigen specificity of the peripheral T cells that underwent clonal expansion was not determined. In the 0.1-3.0 mg/kg groups, partial responders had among the lowest normalized peripheral clonal expansion, particularly in CD8+ T cells. Low levels of normalized T-cell clonal expansion were also seen in some patients who did not respond. After ivuxolimab, CD8+ T cells had more expanded clones than CD4+ T cells on average.

The TCR sequence derives from an adult with an advanced solid tumor such as melanoma, head and neck, liver or kidney cancer. This material consisted of CD4+ or CD8+ T cells sorted from blood, taken in a trial of the OX40 agonist ivuxolimab. This chain is built from TRBV6-4 and TRBJ1-1, and possibly TRBD1, on 5 matching bases. The CDR3 reads CASGPGQGAPDTEAFF. The sequence in DNA is TGTGCCAGCGGCCCGGGGCAAGGGGCGCCGGACACTGAAGCTTTCTTT.